Reported below is one TCR beta chain. Sequencing was performed with immunoSEQ multiplex PCR; in TCRdb, only in-frame clones are kept and a portion is missing. The sample consists of about 150,000 clones, 84% of them appearing once. These data belong to a study of blood T cell repertoires in COVID-19. Sequencing input: peripheral blood. The TCR was taken from a young man with active or convalescent COVID-19.

In DNA form, the CDR3 reads TGTGCCAGTAGTGCCGGGACAGGGTATGGGGATCAGCCCCAGCATTTT. It codes for CASSAGTGYGDQPQHF. This chain uses TRBV19 with TRBJ1-5, with 9 bases lining up with TRBD1. CDR1 LNHDA and CDR2 SQIVND come from the germline V gene (reference sequence). The CDR3 has 16 amino acids. Trimming at V came to 5 bases and at J to 5 bases, leaving 10 bases not matched to a gene.